Described below is a single TCR beta chain sequence and its context. Its antigen is not known. The entry originates in a study of T cell responses to AZD1222 COVID-19 vaccine. Study as a whole: Analysis merged second doses at about 4 or about 12 weeks.

The method was immunoSEQ multiplex PCR; TCRdb's version includes in-frame clones alone and lacks a portion of them. The sample lists 80,000 to 95,000 clones, about 78% occurring once. Study-level points and caveats: Close to half of spike-specific TCRs reportedly recognize unmutated variant regions. Two AZD1222 administrations were followed by greater Spike-specific TCR breadth and depth. Vaccine-associated CD4 TCRs ranged over spike, dominating at 160-218 and 743-854.

The CDR3 has 17 amino acids. Germline V lookup: CDR1 SGHAT, CDR2 FQNNGV. The V gene lost 5 bases and the J gene lost 0 bases, with 16 bases spanning the gap. The material sequenced was peripheral blood, taken on day 0 of AZD1222 vaccination. The receptor comes from an adult in good health. The chain uses TRBV11-2 and TRBJ1-4; D is possibly TRBD1 (6 bases). CDR3 amino acids: CASSIGTTTATNEKLFF. DNA of the CDR3: TGTGCCAGCAGCATAGGGACAACTACTGCAACTAATGAAAAACTGTTTTTT.